This TCR beta chain appears in the sequencing data of a study of T cell clonotyping in hematopoietic cell transplantation. Only in-frame clones appear in the TCRdb table, and some are missing; sequencing was by immunoSEQ multiplex PCR. The sample includes more than 15,000 clones, roughly 88% of them seen just once. V was pared by 1 base and J by 3 bases, with 9 bases of the junction left unmatched. This CDR3 spans 16 amino acids. CDR1 is SQVTM and CDR2 is ANQGSEA in the germline V gene. This sequence joins TRBV29-1 and TRBJ2-3; 8 bases fit TRBD1. Sequencing was done on a sample of peripheral blood mononuclear cells. The sequence was collected from a woman aged 40-49 years in good health. Some clones in this sample may be carry-over from other donors' samples. The CDR3 sequence: CSVEGSVTGGTDTQYF. CDR3 bases: TGCAGCGTTGAAGGCTCCGTTACAGGGGGAACAGATACGCAGTATTTT.